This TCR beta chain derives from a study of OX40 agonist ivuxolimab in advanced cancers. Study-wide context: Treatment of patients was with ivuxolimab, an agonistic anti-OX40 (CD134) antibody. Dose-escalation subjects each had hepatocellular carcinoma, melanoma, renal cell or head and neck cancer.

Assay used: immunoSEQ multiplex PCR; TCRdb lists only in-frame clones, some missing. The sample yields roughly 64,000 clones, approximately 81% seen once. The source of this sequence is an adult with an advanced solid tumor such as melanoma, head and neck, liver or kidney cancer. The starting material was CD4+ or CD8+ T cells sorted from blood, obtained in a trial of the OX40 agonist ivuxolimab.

Here the CDR3 reads CASSLGQGGTSGDEQFF. Written as DNA, the CDR3 is TGTGCCAGCTCACTGGGACAGGGAGGGACTAGCGGAGACGAGCAGTTCTTC. The chain couples TRBV18 to TRBJ2-1, with TRBD2 matching over 11 bases. The CDR3 contains 17 residues. The V and J ends lost 4 bases and 10 bases, in that order; junction bases with no gene match: 15. Germline values: CDR1 KGHSH, CDR2 LQKENI.